One sample yielded the 6 T cell receptor beta chains listed below, sequenced in a study of T cell changes during pregnancy in multiple sclerosis. Clones were read by immunoSEQ multiplex PCR, and TCRdb kept only the in-frame ones, dropping some. The sample holds 42,000 or so clones, almost 95% seen once. This specimen consisted of CD8+ T cells from peripheral blood mononuclear cells, obtained in the third trimester of pregnancy. These receptors were obtained from a female donor with multiple sclerosis, enrolled in a pregnancy study.

The chain combines TRBV4-1 with TRBJ1-1; TRBD1 might be the D (6 bases). The CDR3 totals 14 residues. The germline V gene encodes CDR1 MGHRA and CDR2 YSYEKL. The ends were cut back, 6 bases at V and 1 base at J, with 12 bases in the middle. CDR3 loop: CASRGGGGNTEAFF. In DNA, the CDR3 is TGCGCCAGCAGGGGAGGGGGGGGGAACACTGAAGCTTTCTTT.

The V and J genes are TRBV19 and TRBJ1-5; 7 positions agree with TRBD1. This CDR3 spans 15 amino acids. The trim removed 9 bases at V and 0 bases at J, leaving 8 bases unmatched. CDR1 and CDR2 from the germline V gene are LNHDA and SQIVND (reference sequence). CDR3 coding DNA: TGTGCCAGCACCTGGGACAGCTATAGCAATCAGCCCCAGCATTTT. This sequence encodes CASTWDSYSNQPQHF.

The rearrangement uses TRBV9 and TRBJ2-1, with D tentatively TRBD2 (6 bases). CDR1 and CDR2 from the germline V gene are SGDLS and YYNGEE. V was clipped by 0 bases and J by 8 bases, with 15 bases between them. This CDR3 spans 15 amino acids. The CDR3 DNA sequence: TGTGCCAGCAGCGTAGAAGCGGGCCCGGTGGATGAGCAGTTCTTC. Its protein product is CASSVEAGPVDEQFF.

The CDR3 spells CASSLDLRAGAGANVLTF. The CDR3 DNA reads TGTGCCAGCAGTTTAGATCTCCGAGCGGGAGCTGGGGCCAACGTCCTGACTTTC. V usage is TRBV27 and J usage is TRBJ2-6, with TRBD2 matching over 8 bases. Germline loops: CDR1 MNHEY, CDR2 SMNVEV (reference sequence). V shed 2 bases and J 2 bases; nucleotides not matched to a gene: 8. The CDR3 has 18 residues.

The chain couples TRBV4-2 to TRBJ2-3; tentative D call: TRBD2 (5 bases). The V end lost 5 bases, the J end lost 2 bases, and 14 bases lay between the germline ends. The V gene's germline CDR1 is LGHNA and CDR2 YNFKEQ. The CDR3 loop spans 15 amino acids. The chain's CDR3 is CASSYFRDPTDTQYF. In DNA form, the CDR3 reads TGTGCCAGCAGCTACTTCCGGGATCCCACAGATACGCAGTATTTT.

The V call is TRBV19, the J call TRBJ1-1; 10 positions match TRBD1. The V segment lost 5 bases and the J segment 4 bases; nucleotides outside the gene matches: 10. Germline V gene sequence: CDR1 LNHDA, CDR2 SQIVND (reference sequence). This CDR3 is built from 16 residues. CDR3 DNA: TGTGCCAGTAGTTCTACGAGACAGGGGGCTCCCACTGAAGCTTTCTTT. It encodes CASSSTRQGAPTEAFF. The complete variable domain, with remaining parts taken from reference TRBV19 and TRBJ1-1, reads DGGITQSPKYLFRKEGQNVTLSCEQNLNHDAMYWYRQDPGQGLRLIYYSQIVNDFQKGDIAEGYSVSREKKESFPLTVTSAQKNPTAFYLCASSSTRQGAPTEAFFGQGTRLTVV.